This TCR beta chain originates from a study of shared clonotypes between healthy human individuals. Per the germline V gene, CDR1 is LNHDA and CDR2 is SQIVND (reference sequence). V was pared by 4 bases and J by 0 bases, with 9 bases between. This CDR3 is built from 15 residues. Sequencing was performed with immunoSEQ multiplex PCR; in TCRdb, only in-frame clones are kept and a portion is missing. Of around 2.5 million clones in the sample, 80% to 95% were seen once. This receptor was identified in a man aged 18 to 35 in good health. Some clones in this sample may be carry-over from other donors' samples. Source material: naive CD4+ T cells from PBMCs. Subset meaning: CD45RA+ positively selected. The J gene is TRBJ2-2, the V gene TRBV19, with D perhaps TRBD1 (6 bases). In DNA, the CDR3 is TGTGCCAGTAGTACAGGGGAAACGAACACCGGGGAGCTGTTTTTT. This translates into CASSTGETNTGELFF. The full variable domain, completed using reference TRBV19 and TRBJ2-2, is DGGITQSPKYLFRKEGQNVTLSCEQNLNHDAMYWYRQDPGQGLRLIYYSQIVNDFQKGDIAEGYSVSREKKESFPLTVTSAQKNPTAFYLCASSTGETNTGELFFGEGSRLTVL.